What follows describes a single T cell receptor beta chain. The CDR3 extends over 16 amino acids. Trimming cost V 7 bases and J 0 bases, with 16 bases left between them. Looked up from germline, CDR1 is LNHDA and CDR2 is SQIVND (reference sequence). The data belong to a study of blood T cell repertoires in COVID-19. Measured with immunoSEQ multiplex PCR; TCRdb has only the in-frame clones, and not every one. The top ten clones hold over 1.5% of a sample with about 180,000 clones, roughly 83% of them seen once. The gene calls are TRBV19 and TRBJ1-5, with TRBD1 as a possible D gene (5 bases). The receptor was derived from a human donor in a cohort sampled during active COVID-19. The sequenced sample consisted of peripheral blood. The CDR3 sequence is CASIYSGGSSNQPQHF. CDR3 in DNA: TGTGCCAGTATTTACTCCGGGGGTTCTAGCAATCAGCCCCAGCATTTT.